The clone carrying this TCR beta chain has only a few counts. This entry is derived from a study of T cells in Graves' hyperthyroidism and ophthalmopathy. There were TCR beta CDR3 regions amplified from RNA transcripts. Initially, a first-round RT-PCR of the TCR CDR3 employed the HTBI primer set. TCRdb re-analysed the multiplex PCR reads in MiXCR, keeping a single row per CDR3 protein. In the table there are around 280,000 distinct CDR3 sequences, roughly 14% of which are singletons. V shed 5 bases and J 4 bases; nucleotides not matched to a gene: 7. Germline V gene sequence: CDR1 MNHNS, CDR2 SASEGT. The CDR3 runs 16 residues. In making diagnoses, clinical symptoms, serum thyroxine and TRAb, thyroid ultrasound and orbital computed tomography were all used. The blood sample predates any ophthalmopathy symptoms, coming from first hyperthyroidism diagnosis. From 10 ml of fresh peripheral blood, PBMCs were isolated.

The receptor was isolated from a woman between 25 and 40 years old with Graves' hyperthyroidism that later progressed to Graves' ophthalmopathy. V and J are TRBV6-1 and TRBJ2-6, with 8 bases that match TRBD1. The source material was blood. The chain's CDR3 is CASSRTTGVGANVLTF. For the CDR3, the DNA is TGTGCCAGCAGTAGGACGACAGGGGTGGGGGCCAACGTCCTGACTTTC.